This passage covers 22 T cell receptor beta chains from one sample sequenced in a study of CD8+CD57+ T cells in acquired aplastic anemia. CD8+CD57+ cell expansion, shown by flow cytometry, had occurred in the patients selected for sequencing. The template used for profiling TCR beta VDJ and CDR3 was genomic DNA. TCRdb analysed the reads with MiXCR anew, one entry per CDR3 protein. The repertoire consists of under 200,000 distinct CDR3 sequences, with 45% to 55% occurring once and the leading ten covering roughly 30%. Sequenced input: sorted CD4+, CD8+, or CD8+CD57+ T cells (not recorded which) from PBMCs. These TCRs come from a human donor with aplastic anemia.

This clonotype was recorded many times. The rearrangement uses TRBV6-1 and TRBJ2-7; the match to TRBD1 covers 9 bases. The CDR3 has 14 amino acids. V was pared by 7 bases and J by 3 bases, with 7 bases of the junction left unmatched. Germline lookup yields CDR1 MNHNS and CDR2 SASEGT. CDR3 protein: CASTLGTGFYEQYF. Here the CDR3 DNA reads TGTGCCAGCACCCTCGGGACAGGGTTCTACGAGCAGTACTTC.

This clonotype appeared many times. V and J are TRBV19 and TRBJ1-5; D remains unclear. Germline V lookup: CDR1 LNHDA, CDR2 SQIVND (reference sequence). The V and J ends lost 5 bases and 0 bases respectively, with 14 bases between them. The length of the CDR3 is 16 residues. For the CDR3, the DNA is TGTGCCAGTAGTTTAGGACGGTGGGGTAGCAATCAGCCCCAGCATTTT. It specifies CASSLGRWGSNQPQHF.

The chain has TRBV19 and TRBJ2-1, with 7 bases fitting TRBD2. V lost 5 bases and J lost 8; bases outside the gene matches: 6. The CDR3 extends over 13 amino acids. Germline loops: CDR1 LNHDA, CDR2 SQIVND (reference sequence). CDR3 DNA sequence: TGTGCCAGTAGTCCCTCACTAGCGCATGAGCAGTTCTTC. Encoded protein: CASSPSLAHEQFF. Filled out from reference TRBV19 and TRBJ2-1, the complete variable domain reads DGGITQSPKYLFRKEGQNVTLSCEQNLNHDAMYWYRQDPGQGLRLIYYSQIVNDFQKGDIAEGYSVSREKKESFPLTVTSAQKNPTAFYLCASSPSLAHEQFFGPGTRLTVL.

The chain employs TRBV18 and TRBJ1-5, with a weak D call TRBD1 (5 bases). The ends were cut back, 2 bases at V and 4 bases at J, with 18 bases in the middle. The CDR3 is 17 residues long. Germline V CDR1 and CDR2: KGHSH, LQKENI. The CDR3 nucleotides are TGTGCCAGCTCACCATGGGCCAGGCAGGGCACTAATCAGCCCCAGCATTTT. It specifies CASSPWARQGTNQPQHF.

This clonotype appeared many times. DNA of the CDR3: TGCGCCAGCAGCCAAGATCAGGGGACTAGCGGTGCCGTTGGGCAGTACTTC. It specifies CASSQDQGTSGAVGQYF. V gene TRBV4-3 combines with J gene TRBJ2-7; 11 bases match TRBD2. Germline CDR1 and CDR2: LGHNA and YSLEER. After removal of 0 bases from V and 9 bases from J, the junction contained 13 bases not matched to a gene. CDR3 length: 17 residues.

With respect to this clonotype: This may stem from a read error, because a much larger clone lies one nucleotide away. V usage is TRBV5-6 and J usage is TRBJ2-1; D is unresolved. CDR1 SGHDT and CDR2 YYEEEE come from the germline V gene. V lost 3 bases and J 10 bases, leaving 14 bases between the germline ends. The CDR3 is 13 amino acids. In DNA, the CDR3 is TGTGCCAGCAGCTCAAGCGAAGTAACCGAGCAGTTCTTC. This codes for CASSSSEVTEQFF.

This clonotype has more than one count but fewer than ten. The chain joins TRBV10-1 to TRBJ2-7; D possibly corresponds to TRBD1 (5 bases). Germline CDR1 and CDR2: WNHNN and SYGVQD (reference sequence). The CDR3 is 14 residues long. V lost 5 bases and J lost 0, with 11 bases in between. The CDR3 loop reads CASSSLRDSYEQYF. The CDR3 DNA reads as TGCGCCAGCAGTTCCCTCAGGGACTCCTACGAGCAGTACTTC.

In regard to this clonotype: A much bigger clone sits one base away, suggesting this may be a read error. The J gene is TRBJ2-7, the V gene TRBV7-9; D call uncertain. The CDR3 has 14 amino acids. The germline CDR1 and CDR2 sequences are SEHNR and FQNEAQ (reference sequence). The CDR3 sequence is CASSLDEITYEQCF. DNA of the CDR3: TGTGCCAGCAGCTTAGATGAGATTACCTACGAGCAGTGCTTC.

This chain joins TRBV5-5 and TRBJ1-6, with D unclear. There are 15 residues in the CDR3. V shed 3 bases and J shed 7 bases, with 14 bases lying between them. Germline CDR1 and CDR2: SGHKS and YYEKEE (reference sequence). The CDR3: CASSSGLSGNSPLHF. The CDR3 coding sequence is TGTGCCAGCAGCTCGGGGTTATCGGGAAATTCACCCCTCCACTTT. Full variable domain (rest looked up from reference TRBV5-5 and TRBJ1-6): DAGVTQSPTHLIKTRGQQVTLRCSPISGHKSVSWYQQVLGQGPQFIFQYYEKEERGRGNFPDRFSARQFPNYSSELNVNALLLGDSALYLCASSSGLSGNSPLHFGNGTRLTVT.

Concerning this clonotype: An end of the junction does not agree with germline; a read error may underlie this. The chain carries TRBV25-1 and TRBJ1-2, with a tentative D call TRBD1 (5 bases). The CDR3 spans 13 residues. CDR1 is MGHDK, CDR2 SYGVNS, per germline. The CDR3 bases are TGTGCCAGCAGTGAGGGGGGACCATATGGCTGCACCTTC. It translates to CASSEGGPYGCTF.

The chain is built from TRBV15 and TRBJ2-7; D is unclear. V lost 3 bases and J 0 bases, leaving 6 bases between the germline ends. CDR3 size: 13 residues. In germline, CDR1 is LNHNV, CDR2 YYDKDF (reference sequence). The CDR3, as DNA: TGTGCCACCAGCAGCGGCACCTCCTACGAGCAGTACTTC. This encodes CATSSGTSYEQYF.

This chain uses TRBV7-3 with TRBJ2-2; D is possibly TRBD2 (5 bases). This CDR3 is 17 amino acids long. V lost 2 bases to trimming and J lost 7 bases, with 20 bases between them. The germline V gene encodes CDR1 SGHTA and CDR2 FQGTGA. The CDR3: CASSLHPGSEEGGELFF. For the CDR3, the DNA is TGTGCCAGCAGCTTACACCCAGGAAGCGAAGAGGGCGGGGAGCTGTTTTTT.

This clonotype was recorded many times. The chain joins TRBV6-1 to TRBJ1-4; D ambiguous. V lost 8 bases, J lost 0 bases, and 4 bases lay in between. Germline loops: CDR1 MNHNS, CDR2 SASEGT. The CDR3 runs to 12 residues. The CDR3 region has the DNA TGTGCCAGCGGCTCAACTAATGAAAAACTGTTTTTT. It specifies CASGSTNEKLFF.

The rearrangement links TRBV30 to TRBJ2-7, with 7 bases identical to TRBD1. V trimming: 0 bases; J trimming: 12 bases; junction bases outside the gene matches: 11. Germline loops: CDR1 GTSNPN, CDR2 SVGIG (reference sequence). The CDR3 extends over 13 amino acids. CDR3: CAWSVGGAQNRYF. DNA of the CDR3: TGTGCCTGGAGTGTAGGGGGCGCGCAAAATCGGTACTTC.

The V and J genes are TRBV18 and TRBJ1-4, with D possibly being TRBD1 (5 bases). Trimming cost V 1 base and J 8 bases, with 14 bases left between them. The CDR3 runs 15 residues. Per the germline V gene, CDR1 is KGHSH and CDR2 is LQKENI. CDR3 coding DNA: TGTGCCAGCTCACCACGGGACCCGGCGGGAGAAAAACTGTTTTTT. As protein: CASSPRDPAGEKLFF.

Regarding this clonotype: This could be a read error, since a much larger clone is one nucleotide away. The chain couples TRBV29-1 to TRBJ1-3; 7 bases line up with TRBD1. CDR3 size: 12 residues. In germline, CDR1 is SQVTM, CDR2 ANQGSEA. V lost 6 bases, J lost 3 bases, and 2 bases stayed unmatched. This chain's CDR3 is CSVAGGGNTIYF. Here the CDR3 DNA reads TGCAGCGTGGCAGGGGGTGGAAACACCATATATTTT.

The table lists this clonotype with a few counts. The CDR3 bases are TGTGCCACCAGTGATTTCGGACAGGGGAGGACAGATACGCAGTATTTT. It is translated as CATSDFGQGRTDTQYF. V and J are TRBV24-1 and TRBJ2-3, with 9 bases that match TRBD1. Trimming removed 1 base from V and 3 bases from J; junction bases left unmatched: 4. CDR1 and CDR2 (germline): KGHDR, SFDVKD. This CDR3 has 16 residues.

This chain joins TRBV7-9 and TRBJ1-1; unclear D gene. V lost 5 bases, J lost 1 base, and 5 bases lay in between. CDR1 and CDR2 from the germline V gene are SEHNR and FQNEAQ (reference sequence). The CDR3 sequence is 12 residues long. DNA of the CDR3: TGTGCCAGCAGCGAAGAGAACACTGAAGCTTTCTTT. Residues: CASSEENTEAFF.

This chain uses TRBV7-3 with TRBJ1-1; D ambiguous. This CDR3 region has 12 residues. Germline V lookup: CDR1 SGHTA, CDR2 FQGTGA. V was clipped by 4 bases and J by 2 bases, with 5 bases between them. CDR3 DNA sequence: TGTGCCAGCAGCTCACACAACACTGAAGCTTTCTTT. It yields the protein CASSSHNTEAFF.

This clonotype was seen at least ten times. The chain recombines TRBV20-1 with TRBJ1-1, with D unclear. CDR1 is DFQATT, CDR2 SNEGSKA, per germline (reference sequence). With 0 bases removed from V and 5 bases from J, the gap between germline ends came to 4 bases. CDR3 length equals 11 residues. This CDR3 is CSARDGTEAFF. CDR3 coding DNA: TGCAGTGCTAGAGATGGTACTGAAGCTTTCTTT.

This clonotype was seen many times. The V and J genes are TRBV7-9 and TRBJ2-7, with D perhaps TRBD1 (6 bases). The CDR3 loop spans 13 amino acids. Germline V lookup: CDR1 SEHNR, CDR2 FQNEAQ (reference sequence). V was trimmed by 5 bases and J by 0 bases, leaving 8 bases between them. CDR3 DNA: TGTGCCAGCAGCATGGACAGCTCCTACGAGCAGTACTTC. Translation: CASSMDSSYEQYF.

This clonotype occurred many times. The chain combines TRBV9 with TRBJ2-7, with 11 nucleotides matching TRBD2. CDR1 and CDR2 (germline): SGDLS, YYNGEE. V gave up 3 bases and J gave up 7 bases; unmatched junction bases: 9. The CDR3 covers 15 residues. The CDR3 loop reads CASSATSGGLGEQYF. The CDR3 DNA reads as TGTGCCAGCAGCGCCACTAGCGGGGGCTTGGGTGAGCAGTACTTC.